This is a list of T cell receptor beta chains from one sample in a study of PD-1 blockade in classical Hodgkin lymphoma. Only in-frame clones appear in the TCRdb table, and some are missing; sequencing was by immunoSEQ multiplex PCR. The sample has 15,000 to 20,000 clones, roughly 87% seen once. Sequenced material: peripheral blood mononuclear cells (PBMCs). Receptor source: a human donor with classical Hodgkin lymphoma. Both conserved end residues are part of each CDR3. D genes are given only for firm matches. Not all rows give a size; the values are once, few, many and, for expanded clones, a class.

D	V	J	size	DNA	CDR3
.	TRBV7-2	TRBJ2-3	.	TGTGCCAGCAGCCCCTATCGGGCAGGATCAGATACGCAGTATTTT	CASSPYRAGSDTQYF
TRBD1	TRBV28	TRBJ1-5	.	TGTGCCAGCATTCTTAGGACCAGGGGGCTAAACCAGCCCCAGCATTTT	CASILRTRGLNQPQHF
.	TRBV6-1	TRBJ1-3	.	TGTGCCAGCAGCCTGACTGGAAACACCATATATTTT	CASSLTGNTIYF
.	TRBV19	TRBJ2-1	.	TGTGCCAGTAGTTTCTTGACTAGAAAGGACCACAATGAGCAGTTCTTC	CASSFLTRKDHNEQFF
.	TRBV6-4	TRBJ2-7	.	TGTGCCAGCAGTGAATTTAGTCCTTGCGAGCAGTACTTC	CASSEFSPCEQYF
TRBD1	TRBV11-2	TRBJ2-3	.	TGTGCCAGCAGCTTAGGGGGGACAGGGACAGATACGCAGTATTTT	CASSLGGTGTDTQYF
TRBD2	TRBV28	TRBJ2-5	.	TGTGCCAGCAGAGCGGGACCCGAGGAGACCCAGTACTTC	CASRAGPEETQYF
.	TRBV19	TRBJ1-1	.	TGTGCCAGTAGTACGATCCGAGGGGTGAACACTGAAGCTTTCTTT	CASSTIRGVNTEAFF
TRBD1	TRBV28	TRBJ2-7	.	TGTGCCAGCAGAATCAAGGGGGCCCACGAGCAGTACTTC	CASRIKGAHEQYF
TRBD1	TRBV28	TRBJ2-5	.	TGTGCCAGCAGTTCTACAGGGGGGTGGAGAAAGACCCAGTACTTC	CASSSTGGWRKTQYF
.	TRBV7-9	TRBJ2-7	once	TGTGCCAGCAGCGCCTTGGTTGAGCAGTACTTC	CASSALVEQYF
.	TRBV23-1	TRBJ1-1	.	TGCGCCAGCAGTCAATGGAAGGAGGGCAGGGGATTCGTTCGGGCTGAAGCTTTCTTT	CASSQWKEGRGFVRAEAFF
.	TRBV9	TRBJ2-1	.	TGTGCCAGCAGCGTATCTGGGCTCACCTACAATGAGCAGTTCTTC	CASSVSGLTYNEQFF
.	TRBV5-5	TRBJ2-2	.	TGTGCCAGCAGCTTGGGAAAGCCGGGATGGACCGGGGAGCTGTTTTTT	CASSLGKPGWTGELFF
TRBD2	TRBV19	TRBJ2-1	.	TGTGCCAGTAGTATTACTAGCGGGAGGAATGAGCAGTTCTTC	CASSITSGRNEQFF
TRBD1	TRBV7-2	TRBJ1-2	few	TGTGCCAGCAGCCCCTCGGGACAGGGATCGTATGGCTACACCTTC	CASSPSGQGSYGYTF
TRBD1	TRBV19	TRBJ1-5	.	TGTGCCAGTAGTACAACCGGGACAGGGGGCGGGGGCCGCCAGCATTTT	CASSTTGTGGGGRQHF
.	TRBV28	TRBJ1-2	.	TGTGCCAGCAGTTACTATGGCTACACCTTC	CASSYYGYTF
.	TRBV5-1	TRBJ2-3	.	TGCGCCAGCAGCTTGGTTACAGGAAAAGGGCGGGATACGCAGTATTTT	CASSLVTGKGRDTQYF
TRBD1	TRBV5-5	TRBJ1-4	.	TGTGCCAGCAGAAACCGGGACAGGAATGAAAAACTGTTTTTT	CASRNRDRNEKLFF
.	TRBV19	TRBJ1-5	.	TGTGCCAGTAGTACCCCCGGGACATCCGGTGGTCAGCCCCAGCATTTT	CASSTPGTSGGQPQHF
.	TRBV28	TRBJ1-5	.	TGTGCCAGCACCCAGGCAGGGTCCGGGCAGCCCCAGCATTTT	CASTQAGSGQPQHF